The TCR beta chain under discussion was sequenced for a study of persistence of HIV-infected CD4 T cells (dated by TCRdb to 2018 to 2020). Background for the entire study: The study isolated CMV- and HIV-1 Gag-responding CD4+ T cells from ART-treated individuals to examine antigen-driven clonal expansion of HIV-1-infected cells. Proviral sequencing was used to assess clonality among infected cells, whereas TCRbeta sequencing gauged the clonality of all cells within each sorted population. Peripheral blood samples of up to about 200 mL were collected at multiple time points, except for a couple of participants, who underwent leukapheresis at a single time point. The median time participants had been on suppressive ART was about eight years. For the TCR cluster analysis across participants, roughly 8 participants were included for CMV and more than 5 participants for Gag.

A word on this clone: Its antigen is not yet known. No qualities accompany the bases; no much larger clone lies one base away.

The junction shows trimming of 2 bases on V and 5 bases on J, plus 9 bases between the germline ends. CDR1 and CDR2 (SEHNR, FQNEAQ) derive from the germline V gene (reference sequence). The CDR3 numbers 13 residues from cysteine through phenylalanine. Only the CDR3 region is kept as DNA, spanning 39 bases read in frame from base 1. The immunoSEQ hsTCRB assay version 4, run in survey mode, was used to sequence TCRbeta repertoires from genomic DNA. For TCRbeta sequencing, genomic DNA was diluted to around 9.6 ng/uL, and up to 1 ug was used per sample. On the authors' methods: TCRbeta data analysis was done in ImmunoSeq Analyzer 3.0, and diversity was calculated on productive nucleotide rearrangements. Using the Immunarch R package, the improved Chao index served to estimate lower-bound TCR diversity and the Gini coefficient served to estimate clonality. When different nucleotide rearrangements encoded the same CDR3beta amino acid sequence, each rearrangement was treated as a distinct clonotype. TCRbeta sequences significantly enriched in antigen-responding cells relative to anti-CD3/anti-CD28-activated cells were identified by differential abundance analysis. GLIPH2 clustered TCRs by predicted peptide-MHC specificity, both within individual participants and across merged participant data sets. TCRdb re-hosts the immuneACCESS table, in-frame sequences only. Its copies lack some clones; in the studies checked, an unresolved V gene accounts for under half of them, and the cause for the rest is not known. The V and J calls and clone size are taken from that table; D and trimming were inferred from the DNA. The sample table holds around 30,000 clones, of which about four fifths were seen once. 18% of the sample is taken by the ten largest.

The label giving this sample's treatment or condition can be read as: suppressive antiretroviral therapy. Cells were stimulated with a pool of overlapping HIV-1 Gag 15-mer peptides at approximately 0.93 ug per peptide per mL. Memory populations depleted of antigen-responding cells were obtained by sorting nonresponding CD40L-negative CD69-negative CD45RO-high memory CD4+ T cells. Participants were HIV-1-infected adults who started suppressive ART during chronic infection. Participants had undetectable plasma HIV-1 RNA below 50 copies/mL for at least 4 years. To be included, a participant needed positive CMV serology and a CD4+ T cell count above 400 cells/uL. Before stimulation, PBMCs were isolated using density centrifugation and then depleted of CD8+ T cells. Stimulation of CD8-depleted PBMCs was carried out for 15 to 20 hours with anti-CD28/CD49d costimulation, CD40-blocking antibody and enfuvirtide, to prevent new infections. Sorting was done on either a Beckman Coulter MoFlo Legacy or an XDP sorter, and propidium iodide was used to exclude dead cells. For samples with more than one million cells, genomic DNA was extracted with the QIAamp DNA Mini Kit, and for all other samples the Quick-DNA Microprep Kit was used.

Broad study findings and their caveats: Within the same sorted populations, how oligoclonal the TCRs were correlated with how oligoclonal the proviruses were. Bulk TCR analyses could not be restricted to the rare CMV-responding cells that actually carried HIV-1 proviruses. Only a small number of individuals took part in the study, and the range of antigens tested was limited. TCRbeta richness in CMV- and Gag-responding cells was significantly lower than in anti-CD3/anti-CD28-responding cells; CMV-responding cells had higher oligoclonality than CD3/CD28-stimulated and Gag-responding cells. Antigen-responding cells were enriched for expanded CDR3beta sequences that were degenerate, which suggests that CD4+ responses to CMV and Gag underwent convergent selection.

The receptor was derived from an adult woman with HIV who was CMV-seropositive. The specimen comprised CD4+ T cells sorted from PBMCs after 18-hour stimulation, sampled from a patient who received antiretroviral therapy. The sample's cell subset or site label, decoded: CD40L-CD69- CD45RO-high memory CD4 T cells not responding to Gag peptides. The chain uses TRBV7-9 and TRBJ2-5; TRBD1 is a possible D gene, resting on 6 matching bases. The sequence in DNA is TGTGCCAGCAGCTTAACAGGGTGGGAGACCCAGTACTTC. This translates into CASSLTGWETQYF.